This T cell receptor (beta chain) is drawn from a study of naive and memory T cell subsets listed by TCRdb under 2017. With respect to the entire study: Sorted naive and memory T cell subsets from peripheral blood were analyzed in the study using a UMI-based, open-source pipeline for TCR alpha and beta sequencing. RNA was DNase-treated and reverse transcribed with TCR constant-region primers, mostly using SuperScript III. The functional CMV T cell responses agreed completely with IgG serology results.

From the second PCR step onward, the TCR alpha chain libraries and the TCR beta chain libraries were amplified separately. Donor CMV status was determined by IFNgamma production from CD4+ T cells after overnight stimulation of fresh PBMCs with CMV viral lysate. CD4 T cells were positively selected using Miltenyi beads, after which CD8 T cells were positively selected from the CD4-negative fraction. Cells stained for CD3, CD4, CD8, CD45RA, CD27 and a live/dead dye were sorted on a BD Aria II into four subsets by CD45RA and CD27. Effector memory cells were sorted as CD45RA-CD27-, whereas EMRA cells were sorted as CD45RA+CD27-. Blood was obtained from a few healthy volunteers, and the blood from each volunteer was fractionated into CD4 and CD8 T cells and subsequently into four differentiation subsets. Approximately 130 ml of peripheral blood was drawn per donor, and PBMC were isolated by Ficoll-Paque PLUS density-gradient centrifugation. The sorted cells were lysed in RLT buffer, after which RNA was extracted using a Qiagen RNeasy kit and kept at -80 degrees C.

The library was built by means of UMI-ligation and nested PCR. The beta constant-region primer was an equimolar mix of two oligonucleotides covering both TRBC1 and TRBC2. T4 RNA ligase 1 ligated a single-stranded oligonucleotide carrying the SP2 primer and a 12-nucleotide UMI to the cDNA 3' end. Four rounds of PCR, combining the SP2 primer with nested alpha and beta constant-region primers, were used to amplify the ligated cDNA. The ligation reaction was kept at 16 degrees C for about 18-24 hours. PCR2 was typically run as a SYBR Green qPCR and stopped at a predetermined threshold to prevent over-amplification. Apart from the first purification, every purification step used Agencourt AMPure XP magnetic beads. Libraries were quantified by Qubit and checked on a TapeStation, with a main peak expected near 650 bp. Pooled libraries were sequenced on an Illumina MiSeq using v2 2x251 paired-end kits, and typically roughly 0.85-2.2 million reads were obtained per sample. Libraries were pooled at 4 nM per sample, and roughly 4.5-8% PhiX was added to improve cluster recognition. The authors' analysis ran thus. V and J genes were assigned to Demultiplexor-processed FASTQ reads by Decombinator through tag matching, with a single base-pair mismatch being allowed. By using UMIs, Collapsinator corrected both sequencing errors and the frequency errors caused by PCR heterogeneity. CDR3Translator translated TCRs and extracted CDR3s from the conserved cysteine to the FGXG phenylalanine, flagging non-productive sequences. Gini, Shannon entropy and inverse Simpson indices were calculated on repertoires subsampled to equal numbers of UMI-defined TCRs. Within the linear range, a power law was fitted to clonotype abundance distributions using maximum likelihood. When run on a single naive CD8 sample, MIGEC and the pipeline yielded similar UMI counts, similar unique TCR numbers and similar clonal distributions. The repertoires were searched for roughly 7,900 CMV-associated CDR3 sequences that had been compiled from VDJdb and a published dataset. TCRdb cleaned the public reads at Q25 with fastp, built clones with MiXCR and kept in-frame beta chains. Rows are unified per CDR3 protein, each entry keeping the most common DNA and genes. The V and J calls reflect TCRdb's pipeline rather than the authors' work. The sample table holds about 3,100 distinct CDR3 sequences, of which about 7.3% were seen once. The ten largest clones add up to 70% to 85% of the sample.

Concerning this clonotype itself: The specificity of this receptor is unknown. Base qualities are not provided; no much larger clone lies one nucleotide away.

What the research found in general, with its limitations: RNA-based TCR counts may be affected by expression changes linked to T cell activation and differentiation. TCR abundance followed a power law with an exponent that was different for naive and memory subsets but consistent across the three individuals. The repertoire findings for the naive and memory subsets could not be validated against a ground truth because none was available. Following error correction, more than 90% of naive TCR sequences occurred only once, which made naive abundance distributions much steeper than those of memory subsets. Clonotypes were defined as single alpha or beta chain sequences, not paired alpha/beta receptors. Gini index rose and Shannon and inverse Simpson diversity fell from naive through CM, EM and EMRA in both CD4 and CD8 cells.

The CDR3 spans 17 residues, from the cysteine through the phenylalanine. Only the CDR3 region is kept as DNA, spanning 51 bases read in frame from base 1. Looking up the germline V gene yields CDR1 SGDLS and CDR2 YYNGEE. The germline ends are 20 bases apart after V is trimmed by 4 bases and J by 6 bases. This clonotype was sampled from a human donor in good health. The sequence joins TRBV9 to TRBJ1-6, and possibly TRBD1, on 6 matching bases. The sample consisted of effector memory CD8+ T cells from blood. In the paper's terms, the cell subset or site label means: effector memory, CD45RA- CD27-. In nucleotides, the sequence is TGTGCCAGCAGCCCCCAGGACGGGCCCAGGGGTAATTCACCCCTCCACTTT. Translated, this is CASSPQDGPRGNSPLHF.